The sequence of this T cell receptor beta chain was determined in a study of OX40 agonist ivuxolimab in advanced cancers. Germline CDR1 is SEHNR and CDR2 is FQNEAQ (reference sequence). The ends were cut back, 5 bases at V and 0 bases at J, with 14 bases in the middle. This CDR3 comprises 16 residues. Sequenced by immunoSEQ multiplex PCR; TCRdb stores in-frame clones only, minus some. The sample contains some 86,000 clones, 70% to 90% of which appear only once. The chain combines TRBV7-9 with TRBJ2-1, with a possible D match to TRBD1 (6 bases). The sequencing here drew on CD4+ or CD8+ T cells sorted from blood, taken in a trial of the OX40 agonist ivuxolimab. The TCR sequence derives from an adult with an advanced solid tumor such as melanoma, head and neck, liver or kidney cancer. The CDR3 spells CASSTSGRGSYNEQFF. The CDR3 DNA sequence: TGTGCCAGCAGCACCTCGGGCAGGGGCTCCTACAATGAGCAGTTCTTC. The full variable domain, completed using reference TRBV7-9 and TRBJ2-1, is DTGVSQNPRHKITKRGQNVTFRCDPISEHNRLYWYRQTLGQGPEFLTYFQNEAQLEKSRLLSDRFSAERPKGSFSTLEIQRTEQGDSAMYLCASSTSGRGSYNEQFFGPGTRLTVL.